The 30 T cell receptor beta chains below all came from one sample that was sequenced in a study of Graves' ophthalmopathy and Graves' hyperthyroidism. TCR beta CDR3 regions were amplified from RNA transcripts. The authors performed first-round RT-PCR with HTBI primers and then a second-round multiplex PCR. Using its own MiXCR run on the multiplex PCR reads, TCRdb lists one record per CDR3 protein. The sample yields approximately 700,000 distinct CDR3 sequences, around 40% seen once. Sequenced sample: peripheral blood. Receptors were obtained from an adult man with Graves' ophthalmopathy.

V and J are TRBV10-2 and TRBJ1-1; D might be TRBD1 (5 bases). Trimming stripped 0 bases from V and 1 base from J, with 18 bases between. The CDR3 runs to 18 residues. Germline CDR1 and CDR2: WSHSY and SAAADI. The CDR3 DNA follows: TGCGCCAGCAGTGAGTCGACGGGACGGGGGGTGAAGAACACTGAAGCTTTCTTT. It encodes CASSESTGRGVKNTEAFF.

This clonotype was detected a few times. Here the CDR3 reads CASSITAQETQYF. In nucleotides, the CDR3 is TGTGCCAGTAGTATTACTGCACAAGAGACCCAGTACTTC. This chain links TRBV19 with TRBJ2-5; D is unclear. The V and J ends lost 3 bases and 2 bases respectively, with 7 bases between them. The CDR3 contains 13 residues. CDR1 is LNHDA, CDR2 SQIVND, per germline (reference sequence).

This chain connects TRBV2 to TRBJ1-6; maybe TRBD1 (6 bases). The V end lost 2 bases, the J end lost 8 bases, and 10 bases lay between the germline ends. CDR1 is SNHLY, CDR2 FYNNEI, per germline. CDR3 size: 14 residues. CDR3 sequence (DNA): TGTGCCAGCAGTGAATGGGGGCTTTATTCACCCCTCCACTTT. Its protein is CASSEWGLYSPLHF.

This chain uses TRBV25-1 with TRBJ2-2; 10 bases match TRBD1. V lost 2 bases, J lost 4 bases, and 4 bases stayed unmatched. In germline, CDR1 is MGHDK, CDR2 SYGVNS. The CDR3 covers 16 residues. Here the CDR3 reads CASSEAGQGITGELFF. The CDR3 DNA reads TGTGCCAGCAGTGAAGCGGGACAGGGGATCACCGGGGAGCTGTTTTTT.

V gene TRBV7-9 combines with J gene TRBJ1-6; the D gene is possibly TRBD1 (6 bases). Trimming stripped 4 bases from V and 5 bases from J, with 12 bases between. The CDR3 spans 15 residues. Germline V lookup: CDR1 SEHNR, CDR2 FQNEAQ (reference sequence). The chain's CDR3 is CASSSGTSDNSPLHF. The CDR3 DNA sequence: TGTGCCAGCAGCTCCGGGACAAGTGATAATTCACCCCTCCACTTT.

This clonotype turned up a few times. The V gene is TRBV3-1, the J gene TRBJ2-5; D uncertain. V was clipped by 4 bases and J by 2 bases, with 11 bases between them. Germline CDR1 and CDR2: LGHDT and YNNKEL (reference sequence). The CDR3 has 14 residues. In DNA form, the CDR3 reads TGTGCCAGCAGCCCGTGGTCCGAACAAGAGACCCAGTACTTC. This sequence encodes CASSPWSEQETQYF.

Regarding this clonotype: Without the conserved terminal phenylalanine or tryptophan, this CDR3 likely stems from a read error. This chain links TRBV14 with TRBJ2-5, with D perhaps matching TRBD2 (6 bases). This CDR3 spans 14 amino acids. Germline V gives CDR1 SGHDN, CDR2 FVKESK. V gave up 6 bases and J gave up 5 bases, with 16 bases separating them. CDR3 region: CASSLLAPGETQYL. The CDR3 DNA reads TGTGCCAGCAGTCTACTAGCTCCCGGGGAGACCCAGTACCTC.

On this clonotype itself: With a much larger clone just one base away, this may be a read error. V usage is TRBV20-1 and J usage is TRBJ1-6; D unclear. CDR1 and CDR2 from the germline V gene are DFQATT and SNEGSKA (reference sequence). The CDR3 is 15 residues long. V was cut by 3 bases and J by 8 bases, with 17 bases left in between. CDR3 residues: CSARSEGIIDSPLHF. CDR3 nucleotides: TGCAGTGCTAGGTCCGAGGGCATAATCGATTCACCCCTCCACTTT.

This clonotype has only a few counts. The rearrangement links TRBV6-6 to TRBJ1-4; maybe TRBD1 (5 bases). Germline CDR1 is MNHNY and CDR2 is SVGAGI (reference sequence). V gave up 7 bases and J gave up 7 bases, with 10 bases separating them. The CDR3 is made up of 12 amino acids. The CDR3 DNA sequence: TGTGCCAGCACGATCGGGGGTGAAAAACTGTTTTTT. It codes for CASTIGGEKLFF.

CDR3 in DNA: TGCAGCGCTATGGGACAGGGGGGAGATACGCAGTATTTT. This gives the protein CSAMGQGGDTQYF. This sequence joins TRBV29-1 and TRBJ2-3; 11 positions agree with TRBD1. There are 13 residues in the CDR3. Trimming at V came to 7 bases and at J to 5 bases, leaving 5 bases not matched to a gene. Germline CDR1 is SQVTM and CDR2 is ANQGSEA.

The chain employs TRBV7-9 and TRBJ1-3; D is unresolved. The CDR3 consists of 16 residues. Per the germline V gene, CDR1 is SEHNR and CDR2 is FQNEAQ (reference sequence). V was clipped by 3 bases and J by 2 bases, with 14 bases between them. CDR3 sequence: CASSFLRGITGNTIYF. CDR3 nucleotide sequence: TGTGCCAGCAGCTTCCTTCGTGGGATTACTGGAAACACCATATATTTT.

This clonotype was observed a few times. This chain's CDR3 is CATLYSNQPQHF. The CDR3 DNA sequence: TGTGCCACCCTTTATAGCAATCAGCCCCAGCATTTT. This chain joins TRBV24-1 and TRBJ1-5; D not certain. Looked up from germline, CDR1 is KGHDR and CDR2 is SFDVKD. The CDR3 has 12 residues. Trimming shortened V by 9 bases and J by 0 bases, and 5 bases separated the two germline ends.

V gene TRBV28 combines with J gene TRBJ1-5; D call uncertain. The CDR3 length is 13 residues. The ends were cut back, 2 bases at V and 6 bases at J, with 8 bases in the middle. Germline V gene sequence: CDR1 MDHEN, CDR2 SYDVKM. CDR3 residues: CASSLRGSQPQHF. CDR3 coding DNA: TGTGCCAGCAGTTTACGGGGTAGTCAGCCCCAGCATTTT.

This clonotype is a singleton in its sample. This chain connects TRBV7-9 to TRBJ1-3; a weak D match, TRBD1 (6 bases). The V gene lost 8 bases and the J gene lost 4 bases, with 21 bases spanning the gap. The CDR3 consists of 16 residues. Germline V gene lookup returns CDR1 SEHNR and CDR2 FQNEAQ (reference sequence). The CDR3 DNA reads as TGTGCCAGCCGACCTAGACAGGAGACGACAGGAAACACCATATATTTT. Translated, it gives CASRPRQETTGNTIYF.

This clonotype was recorded at least ten times. This chain links TRBV2 with TRBJ2-7; 8 positions match TRBD1. Looked up from germline, CDR1 is SNHLY and CDR2 is FYNNEI. The CDR3 is 14 residues long. Trimming took 4 bases from V and 4 from J; bases not matched to a gene: 6. CDR3 in amino acids: CASSVGRGHYEQYF. CDR3 nucleotides: TGTGCCAGCAGTGTCGGCAGGGGGCATTACGAGCAGTACTTC.

The genes are TRBV12-3 or TRBV12-4 and TRBJ2-7, with 8 bases that match TRBD2. The CDR3 spans 15 residues. J lost 2 bases, V lost 8 bases, and 11 bases had no gene match. CDR3 in DNA: TGTGCCAGCTTGCCGAGCCTAGCGGGTACCTACGAGCAGTACTTC. Protein product: CASLPSLAGTYEQYF.

Note on this clonotype: The germline gene is not matched at one end of the junction; a read error may be the cause. The chain has TRBV6-1 and TRBJ1-1; no reliable D call. This CDR3 region has 12 residues. Germline-derived CDR1 and CDR2 are MNHNS and SASEGT. CDR3 sequence (DNA): TGTGCCATCAGTGATACATACGGTGAAGCTTTCTTT. This codes for CAISDTYGEAFF.

This chain connects TRBV5-1 to TRBJ2-7; tentatively, D is TRBD2 (6 bases). The germline gives CDR1 SGHRS, CDR2 YFSETQ. The CDR3 runs to 17 residues. V lost 4 bases, J lost 4 bases, and 24 bases lay in between. The CDR3 DNA is TGCGCCAGCAGCCAAGCCCGAGGCGGGGTAGGGCTTTACGAGCAGTACTTC. Protein: CASSQARGGVGLYEQYF.

With respect to this clonotype: The germline gene is not matched at one end of the junction; a read error may be the cause. This chain links TRBV20-1 with TRBJ1-4; 10 positions agree with TRBD1. This CDR3 has 15 residues. CDR1 and CDR2 from the germline V gene are DFQATT and SNEGSKA (reference sequence). CDR3 DNA: TGCAGTGCTACGCCGGTGGGACAGGGGAAAAACCCTGCGGGTTTT. It codes for CSATPVGQGKNPAGF.

This chain joins TRBV25-1 and TRBJ2-7; 10 nucleotides align to TRBD2. The germline V gene encodes CDR1 MGHDK and CDR2 SYGVNS. The CDR3 consists of 12 residues. Written as DNA, the CDR3 is TGTGCGCTAGCGGGGGTCTCCTACGAGCAGTACTTC. Translation: CALAGVSYEQYF.

At least ten counts were recorded for this clonotype. The chain uses TRBV7-9 and TRBJ1-1; D unclear. V was trimmed by 1 base and J by 4 bases, leaving 10 bases between them. This CDR3 contains 14 residues. Per the germline V gene, CDR1 is SEHNR and CDR2 is FQNEAQ (reference sequence). For the CDR3, the DNA is TGTGCCAGCAGCTTAGGGGTGAAGGGCACTGAAGCTTTCTTT. Residues: CASSLGVKGTEAFF.

Turning to this clonotype: A much larger clone differs from this one at a single base, so this may be a read error. This sequence joins TRBV24-1 and TRBJ2-6; D tentatively reads TRBD1 or TRBD2 (6 bases each). CDR1 and CDR2 (germline): KGHDR, SFDVKD. There are 15 residues in the CDR3. Trimming took off 6 bases at V and 4 bases at J, with 12 bases between the two ends. The CDR3 sequence is CATSNPGAGANVLTF. The CDR3, as DNA: TGTGCCACCAGTAACCCGGGGGCGGGGGCCAACGTCCTGACTTTC.

To note about this clonotype: Since a much larger clone is just one base distant, this may be a read error. The rearrangement uses TRBV7-2 and TRBJ1-6; D not certain. The germline V and J ends were trimmed by 2 bases and 7 bases, with 18 bases remaining between them. The germline V gene has CDR1 SGHTA and CDR2 FQGNSA. This CDR3 is built from 17 residues. CDR3 region: CASSLIGLASANSPLHF. CDR3 in DNA: TGTGCCAGCAGCTTAATAGGGCTTGCCTCGGCGAATTCACCCCTCCACTTT. Filled out from reference TRBV7-2 and TRBJ1-6, the complete variable domain reads GAGVSQSPSNKVTEKGKDVELRCDPISGHTALYWYRQSLGQGLEFLIYFQGNSAPDKSGLPSDRFSAERTGGSVSTLTIQRTQQEDSAVYLCASSLIGLASANSPLHFGNGTRLTVT.

Only a few counts were recorded for this clonotype. CDR3 in DNA: TGTGCCAGCAGTTCCCGCCGACAGGGGTATACCTACGAGCAGTACTTC. This gives the protein CASSSRRQGYTYEQYF. This chain connects TRBV9 to TRBJ2-7, with 8 nucleotides matching TRBD1. This CDR3 contains 16 residues. Germline V gives CDR1 SGDLS, CDR2 YYNGEE. V was pared by 5 bases and J by 2 bases, with 12 bases of the junction left unmatched.

V usage is TRBV7-9 and J usage is TRBJ2-5, with 7 bases matching TRBD1. The germline V gene has CDR1 SEHNR and CDR2 FQNEAQ (reference sequence). The J segment lost 3 bases and the V segment lost 6 bases, leaving 7 bases of the junction unmatched. The CDR3 extends over 14 amino acids. The CDR3 sequence: CASSASGTEETQYF. CDR3 DNA: TGTGCCAGCAGTGCTTCAGGGACAGAAGAGACCCAGTACTTC.

This clonotype was seen many times. V is TRBV2 and J is TRBJ1-4, with 11 bases aligning to TRBD1. The CDR3 loop spans 11 amino acids. The germline CDR1 and CDR2 sequences are SNHLY and FYNNEI. Trimming at V came to 11 bases and at J to 10 bases, leaving 3 bases not matched to a gene. CDR3 amino acids: CAAGTGGKLFF. The CDR3 DNA follows: TGTGCCGCCGGGACAGGGGGAAAACTGTTTTTT.

The chain couples TRBV25-1 to TRBJ1-5; D might be TRBD1 (5 bases). This CDR3 has 15 amino acids. The germline V and J ends were trimmed by 6 bases and 5 bases, with 17 bases remaining between them. Germline values: CDR1 MGHDK, CDR2 SYGVNS. CDR3 sequence: CASRREAGVDQPQHF. For the CDR3, the DNA is TGTGCCAGCAGGCGAGAGGCGGGGGTTGATCAGCCCCAGCATTTT.

The rearrangement joins TRBV25-1 to TRBJ2-2; 7 nucleotides agree with TRBD1. The CDR3 runs to 15 residues. CDR1 and CDR2 from the germline V gene are MGHDK and SYGVNS. The J segment lost 7 bases and the V segment lost 5 bases, leaving 10 bases of the junction unmatched. CDR3 sequence (DNA): TGTGCCAGCAGTCCACACAGGGGTAGGGTCGGGGAGCTGTTTTTT. It codes for CASSPHRGRVGELFF.

This chain uses TRBV7-2 with TRBJ2-7; tentative D call: TRBD2 (5 bases). CDR1 and CDR2 from the germline V gene are SGHTA and FQGNSA. This CDR3 is 15 amino acids long. The germline V and J ends were trimmed by 3 bases and 1 base, with 13 bases remaining between them. The CDR3 DNA reads TGTGCCAGCAGCTTGGCTGGAGCGGAGTCCTACGAGCAGTACTTC. Translated, it gives CASSLAGAESYEQYF.

This clonotype was picked up a small number of times. The rearrangement links TRBV7-9 to TRBJ2-7; D might be TRBD2 (7 bases). The CDR3 loop spans 14 amino acids. Trimming stripped 5 bases from V and 2 bases from J, with 13 bases between. Germline CDR1 SEHNR, CDR2 FQNEAQ (reference sequence). This CDR3 reads CASSTAGGPYEQYF. The CDR3 DNA sequence: TGTGCCAGCAGCACAGCCGGGGGGCCCTACGAGCAGTACTTC.